The TCR beta chain described here comes from a study of cytomegalovirus exposure and HLA in healthy donors. Study outcomes and limitations: A few CMV-associated chains were confirmed in vitro to be specific for CMV antigens. Across HLA loci, a later analysis found differing TCR association rates, with DRB1 most and HLA-C fewest. Diagnosis of cytomegalovirus status made by the classifier reportedly showed high specificity and sensitivity. Altogether, 164 TCR beta chains were recorded as cytomegalovirus-associated.

Comment on this clone: Its antigen is not known.

Between the trimmed V and J ends, which lost 6 bases and 3 bases, there was a span of 18 bases. This CDR3 is built from 16 residues. Germline lookup yields CDR1 MNHEY and CDR2 SMNVEV (reference sequence). Primers included in the PCR were 60 Vbeta and 13 Jbeta primers. Profiling relied on immunoSEQ multiplex PCR, and the TCRdb table lists in-frame clones only, not all of them. Here the sample spans some 200,000 clones, 75% to 90% being singletons. The sample consisted of PBMCs. V is TRBV27 and J is TRBJ1-5; TRBD1 is a possible D gene (6 bases). The clonotype was recovered from a woman between 50 and 59 years old in good health and CMV-seropositive. The CDR3 loop is CASSPSPRGFNQPQHF. The CDR3 DNA sequence: TGTGCCAGCAGCCCCTCACCAAGGGGGTTCAATCAGCCCCAGCATTTT.